This T cell receptor beta chain was sequenced in a study of early T cells in non-severe SARS-CoV-2 infection. Study-level information: Alpha and beta chains were unpaired, from unsorted whole-blood bulk RNA.

TCRdb re-analysed the 5' RACE reads in MiXCR, keeping a single row per CDR3 protein. The sample lists approximately 74,000 distinct CDR3 sequences, 11% to 15% occurring once. CDR3 length: 16 residues. V was pared by 5 bases and J by 7 bases, with 21 bases between. CDR1 SGHVS and CDR2 FQNEAQ come from the germline V gene. This clonotype came up many times. The source of this sequence is an adult who was a healthcare worker with PCR-confirmed SARS-CoV-2 infection or an uninfected control (not recorded which). The chain recombines TRBV7-8 with TRBJ1-5; D is ambiguous. The source material was whole blood. CDR3 region: CASSPYDRTPGQPQHF. CDR3 DNA: TGTGCCAGCAGCCCTTATGACCGAACCCCCGGGCAGCCCCAGCATTTT. Filled out from reference TRBV7-8 and TRBJ1-5, the complete variable domain reads GAGVSQSPRYKVAKRGQDVALRCDPISGHVSLFWYQQALGQGPEFLTYFQNEAQLDKSGLPSDRFFAERPEGSVSTLKIQRTQQEDSAVYLCASSPYDRTPGQPQHFGDGTRLSIL.